This T cell receptor (beta chain) came from a study of blood T cells in healthy people across ages. Study-wide findings and caveats: Long-lived donors had more naive CD4+ cells and higher diversity than aged donors.

Then a second PCR, running roughly 6 to 11 cycles, was carried out with a sample-barcoded 5' primer and a J-beta primer mix. TCRdb re-analysed the 5' RACE reads in MiXCR, keeping a single row per CDR3 protein. Among hundreds of thousands of distinct CDR3 sequences, 58% were seen once, and the ten largest hold roughly 20%. Per the germline V gene, CDR1 is MDHEN and CDR2 is SYDVKM. Trimming took 7 bases from V and 0 from J, leaving 10 bases between them. There are 14 residues in the CDR3. Turning to this clonotype: Its antigen is not known.

This TCR came from a man aged 25-40 years in good health. This chain links TRBV28 with TRBJ1-3; D remains ambiguous. Sequencing was performed on blood. The CDR3 DNA follows: TGTGCCAGCACCTCATTGAGCTCTGGAAACACCATATATTTT. It specifies CASTSLSSGNTIYF.